This entry lists 2 T cell receptor beta chains sequenced from one sample in a study of regulatory T cells in long-lasting Graves disease. As for time point: persistent/refractory GD, antithyroid drugs over 5 years with positive TRAb. The TCR library was made from RNA extracted from PBMCs. Relying on iRepertoire HTBI primers and Arm-PCR of CDR3 regions, the team built TCR beta libraries. TCRdb recomputed calls from the multiplex PCR reads with MiXCR, one row per CDR3 protein. The sample has about 660,000 distinct CDR3 sequences; approximately 31% are singletons. The material sequenced was peripheral blood mononuclear cells (PBMCs), taken when the disease was refractory, from a patient treated with antithyroid drugs. Source of these receptors: a female donor with Graves disease.

This clonotype was counted a few times. The CDR3 is CASGSTGGYEQYF. In DNA, the CDR3 is TGTGCTAGTGGTTCAACAGGCGGGTACGAGCAGTACTTC. The rearrangement uses TRBV12-5 and TRBJ2-7; D possibly uses TRBD1 or TRBD2 (5 bases each). Germline CDR1 and CDR2: LGHNT and FRNRAP. The CDR3 loop spans 13 amino acids. Between the trimmed V and J ends, which lost 4 bases and 4 bases, there was a span of 11 bases.

In this sample, this clonotype turned up a few times. The CDR3 DNA sequence: TGTGCCAGCAGTTTCTCGGCAGCCACAGATACGCAGTATTTT. Translation: CASSFSAATDTQYF. The chain combines TRBV12-3 or TRBV12-4 with TRBJ2-3, with no clear D. V was clipped by 3 bases and J by 2 bases, with 9 bases between them. The CDR3 is made up of 14 amino acids.